What follows are 32 T cell receptor beta chains derived from one specimen sequenced in a study of cytomegalovirus exposure and HLA in healthy donors. Profiled with immunoSEQ multiplex PCR; TCRdb holds only in-frame clones, not every one. The table lists some 150,000 clones, approximately 89% of them singletons. The sample was PBMCs. These receptors originate from a woman younger than 30 in good health and CMV-seropositive.

The chain has TRBV5-5 and TRBJ1-5; D ambiguous. V shed 0 bases and J shed 2 bases, with 6 bases lying between them. Germline V gives CDR1 SGHKS, CDR2 YYEKEE (reference sequence). This CDR3 is built from 14 residues. The CDR3 reads CASSLAVGNQPQHF. The CDR3 region has the DNA TGTGCCAGCAGCTTGGCGGTGGGCAATCAGCCCCAGCATTTT.

The genes are TRBV19 and TRBJ2-2; 8 nucleotides line up with TRBD2. V lost 3 bases and J lost 4; bases outside the gene matches: 7. The CDR3 spans 16 residues. Germline CDR1 and CDR2: LNHDA and SQIVND (reference sequence). The CDR3: CASSIRGGFTTGELFF. CDR3 DNA sequence: TGTGCCAGTAGTATCCGGGGGGGCTTTACCACCGGGGAGCTGTTTTTT.

The rearrangement links TRBV11-2 to TRBJ2-5; 8 nucleotides match TRBD2. Germline V gene lookup returns CDR1 SGHAT and CDR2 FQNNGV. CDR3 length: 16 residues. J lost 2 bases, V lost 5 bases, and 10 bases had no gene match. In DNA, the CDR3 is TGTGCCAGCAGCGCAATACTAGCGGCGGGACAAGAGACCCAGTACTTC. Amino acid sequence: CASSAILAAGQETQYF.

CDR3 nucleotide sequence: TGTGCCAGCAGCTGGGGGACTCCTGGCACCGGGGAGCTGTTTTTT. This sequence encodes CASSWGTPGTGELFF. V usage is TRBV5-6 and J usage is TRBJ2-2, with D possibly TRBD2 on 6 matching bases. This CDR3 is 15 amino acids long. Germline CDR1 and CDR2: SGHDT and YYEEEE. Between the trimmed V and J ends, which lost 3 bases and 4 bases, there was a span of 13 bases.

The chain carries TRBV10-2 and TRBJ1-1; weak D call: TRBD1 (5 bases). With 6 bases removed from V and 2 bases from J, the gap between germline ends came to 16 bases. This CDR3 has 15 residues. Germline V gene data show CDR1 as WSHSY and CDR2 as SAAADI. The CDR3 DNA sequence: TGCGCCAGCAGCCGGGGGGACTTATTTAACACTGAAGCTTTCTTT. Amino acid sequence: CASSRGDLFNTEAFF.

The J gene is TRBJ2-5, the V gene TRBV14; D might be TRBD2 (6 bases). Trimming removed 1 base at V and 2 bases at J, with 11 bases between. Germline CDR1 and CDR2: SGHDN and FVKESK. The CDR3 loop spans 15 amino acids. CDR3 in amino acids: CASSQVPGLQETQYF. CDR3 coding DNA: TGTGCCAGCAGCCAAGTGCCGGGACTGCAAGAGACCCAGTACTTC.

The rearrangement uses TRBV5-3 and TRBJ1-6, with 7 bases that match TRBD1. TRBV5-3 is an ORF for which the function is uncertain. The CDR3 is 17 residues long. The ends lost 0 bases at V and 6 bases at J; junction bases unmatched: 9. The CDR3 DNA reads TGTGCCAGAAGCTTGGAAGGACAGGCGTCCGGTAATTCACCCCTCCACTTT. Its protein is CARSLEGQASGNSPLHF.

The chain combines TRBV10-3 with TRBJ2-1; TRBD2 matches at 12 bases. The ends lost 5 bases at V and 6 bases at J; junction bases unmatched: 11. Germline V lookup: CDR1 ENHRY, CDR2 SYGVKD. The CDR3 extends over 17 amino acids. CDR3 nucleotide sequence: TGTGCCATCAGTTTTCCTAGCGGGGGGGCCCGTTTCAATGAGCAGTTCTTC. Translating it yields CAISFPSGGARFNEQFF.

V usage is TRBV11-2 and J usage is TRBJ2-1; a weak D match, TRBD1 (5 bases). Germline CDR1 is SGHAT and CDR2 is FQNNGV. Trimming removed 8 bases at V and 9 bases at J, with 17 bases between. The CDR3 sequence is 13 residues long. The CDR3 loop is CASLPWGSSEQFF. As DNA, the CDR3 is TGTGCCAGCCTCCCGTGGGGCTCTAGTGAGCAGTTCTTC.

The V and J genes are TRBV6-6 and TRBJ2-1; 13 nucleotides match TRBD2. The CDR3 is 16 amino acids. Trimming removed 5 bases from V and 2 bases from J; junction bases left unmatched: 3. Germline-derived CDR1 and CDR2 are MNHNY and SVGAGI (reference sequence). The CDR3 reads CASSQLAGGTYNEQFF. As DNA, the CDR3 is TGTGCCAGCAGTCAACTAGCGGGGGGGACCTACAATGAGCAGTTCTTC.

V usage is TRBV28 and J usage is TRBJ2-3; 10 nucleotides line up with TRBD2. This CDR3 has 15 amino acids. J lost 2 bases, V lost 3 bases, and 2 bases had no gene match. Germline V CDR1 and CDR2: MDHEN, SYDVKM. The CDR3 reads CASSLGLANTDTQYF. The CDR3 DNA sequence: TGTGCCAGCAGTTTGGGACTAGCGAACACAGATACGCAGTATTTT.

V usage is TRBV4-3 and J usage is TRBJ1-3; D gene uncertain. The CDR3 has 13 amino acids. Germline CDR1 and CDR2: LGHNA and YSLEER. V lost 0 bases and J lost 4, with 4 bases in between. CDR3 nucleotide sequence: TGCGCCAGCAGCCAAGACGAGGGAAACACCATATATTTT. This codes for CASSQDEGNTIYF.

This sequence joins TRBV27 and TRBJ2-7; maybe TRBD2 (6 bases). Trimming cost V 6 bases and J 1 base, with 13 bases left between them. CDR1 is MNHEY and CDR2 is SMNVEV in the germline V gene (reference sequence). The CDR3 is 14 amino acids. CDR3 in DNA: TGTGCCAGCAGGAGAGGAGGGTCTTCCTACGAGCAGTACTTC. Protein sequence: CASRRGGSSYEQYF.

This clone was recorded a few times. The J gene is TRBJ2-7, the V gene TRBV10-1, with a tentative D call TRBD2 (6 bases). The CDR3 runs to 16 residues. Looked up from germline, CDR1 is WNHNN and CDR2 is SYGVQD (reference sequence). V shed 4 bases and J shed 4 bases, with 20 bases lying between them. The chain's CDR3 is CASSGASDEPSYEQYF. Here the CDR3 DNA reads TGCGCCAGCAGTGGGGCTAGCGATGAGCCGAGTTACGAGCAGTACTTC.

The chain uses TRBV19 and TRBJ1-2; D is perhaps TRBD1 (6 bases). Germline CDR1 LNHDA, CDR2 SQIVND (reference sequence). The V gene lost 1 base and the J gene lost 0 bases, with 9 bases spanning the gap. The length of the CDR3 is 15 residues. The CDR3 here is CASSIATGPNYGYTF. Here the CDR3 DNA reads TGTGCCAGTAGTATAGCAACAGGGCCTAACTATGGCTACACCTTC.

The V and J genes are TRBV18 and TRBJ1-1; 8 bases match TRBD1. CDR3 length equals 14 residues. Germline V gives CDR1 KGHSH, CDR2 LQKENI. J was trimmed by 8 bases and V by 4 bases; bases with no gene match: 9. The CDR3 region is CASSQLTGESEAFF. DNA of the CDR3: TGTGCCAGCTCACAACTGACAGGGGAGTCCGAAGCTTTCTTT.

The gene calls are TRBV4-1 and TRBJ1-1; D is perhaps TRBD1 (6 bases). The CDR3 extends over 16 amino acids. V was trimmed by 6 bases and J by 5 bases, leaving 22 bases between them. From germline, CDR1 is MGHRA and CDR2 YSYEKL. The CDR3 DNA is TGCGCCAGCAGGGGACATTCTGGAACAGGGAAGACTGAAGCTTTCTTT. The encoded protein is CASRGHSGTGKTEAFF.

This clone was detected only once. V usage is TRBV10-1 and J usage is TRBJ2-5, with D maybe TRBD2 (6 bases). CDR3 size: 12 residues. The germline CDR1 and CDR2 sequences are WNHNN and SYGVQD (reference sequence). The ends were cut back, 10 bases at V and 4 bases at J, with 13 bases in the middle. CDR3 protein: CATSGFLETQYF. CDR3 bases: TGCGCCACCAGCGGGTTCCTAGAGACCCAGTACTTC.

V gene TRBV10-2 combines with J gene TRBJ1-1, with D possibly TRBD1 on 5 matching bases. V lost 3 bases and J lost 0, with 11 bases in between. Looked up from germline, CDR1 is WSHSY and CDR2 is SAAADI. This CDR3 is built from 15 residues. CDR3 nucleotides: TGCGCCAGCAGTGATCGACAGAGTATGAACACTGAAGCTTTCTTT. Translating gives CASSDRQSMNTEAFF.

The CDR3 is CASSDQLQGTGELFF. CDR3 in DNA: TGTGCCAGCAGCGACCAGCTACAGGGCACCGGGGAGCTGTTTTTT. This sequence joins TRBV6-1 and TRBJ2-2; D might be TRBD1 (6 bases). CDR1 and CDR2 from the germline V gene are MNHNS and SASEGT. The CDR3 is made up of 15 amino acids. V lost 6 bases, J lost 4 bases, and 15 bases lay in between.

CDR3 nucleotide sequence: TGCGCCAGCAGCTCAACAGGACAAGGTGAAAAACTGTTTTTT. It codes for CASSSTGQGEKLFF. This rearrangement joins TRBV5-1 to TRBJ1-4; TRBD1 might be the D (5 bases). The CDR3 totals 14 residues. The germline CDR1 and CDR2 sequences are SGHRS and YFSETQ. V was cut by 3 bases and J by 7 bases, with 13 bases left in between.

The rearrangement links TRBV2 to TRBJ1-6; 11 nucleotides match TRBD1. The V gene end was trimmed by 9 bases and the J gene end by 7 bases; junction bases not matched to a gene: 5. This CDR3 has 14 residues. Looked up from germline, CDR1 is SNHLY and CDR2 is FYNNEI. CDR3 sequence reads: CASVRDRGNSPLHF. In DNA, the CDR3 is TGTGCCAGTGTCCGGGACAGGGGGAATTCACCCCTCCACTTT. The full variable domain, its missing parts supplied by reference TRBV2 and TRBJ1-6, is EPEVTQTPSHQVTQMGQEVILRCVPISNHLYFYWYRQILGQKVEFLVSFYNNEISEKSEIFDDQFSVERPDGSNFTLKIRSTKLEDSAMYFCASVRDRGNSPLHFGNGTRLTVT.

J is TRBJ2-6 and V is TRBV11-3, with unresolved D. The V and J ends lost 3 bases and 4 bases respectively, with 10 bases between them. This CDR3 spans 15 amino acids. Germline lookup yields CDR1 SGHNT and CDR2 YENEEA. In DNA, the CDR3 is TGTGCCAGCAGCTTTTCCTCCTCCGGGGCCAACGTCCTGACTTTC. Its protein product is CASSFSSSGANVLTF.

The rearrangement joins TRBV7-8 to TRBJ2-3; D perhaps matches TRBD2 (5 bases). The CDR3 sequence is 15 residues long. From germline, CDR1 is SGHVS and CDR2 FQNEAQ. Trimming stripped 3 bases from V and 0 bases from J, with 10 bases between. CDR3 loop: CASSLRAASTDTQYF. CDR3 coding DNA: TGTGCCAGCAGCTTGAGAGCGGCTAGCACAGATACGCAGTATTTT. Full variable domain (outside the CDR3, taken from reference TRBV7-8 and TRBJ2-3): GAGVSQSPRYKVAKRGQDVALRCDPISGHVSLFWYQQALGQGPEFLTYFQNEAQLDKSGLPSDRFFAERPEGSVSTLKIQRTQQEDSAVYLCASSLRAASTDTQYFGPGTRLTVL.

This chain joins TRBV27 and TRBJ2-7; TRBD2 might be the D (7 bases). The CDR3 runs 13 residues. Germline V gives CDR1 MNHEY, CDR2 SMNVEV (reference sequence). V was cut by 6 bases and J by 2 bases, with 11 bases left in between. For the CDR3, the DNA is TGTGCCAGCAGCACGGGGGGCCCCTACGAGCAGTACTTC. Translating it yields CASSTGGPYEQYF.

This clone showed up just a few times. This sequence joins TRBV6-6 and TRBJ1-1; TRBD1 matches 7 bases. Germline assignment: CDR1 MNHNY and CDR2 SVGAGI (reference sequence). The CDR3 is 16 amino acids. V lost 5 bases, J lost 5 bases, and 14 bases stayed unmatched. In DNA form, the CDR3 reads TGTGCCAGCAGTCGCCCGGAAACAGGGGAATGGACTGAAGCTTTCTTT. This codes for CASSRPETGEWTEAFF.

J is TRBJ2-5 and V is TRBV9, with TRBD2 matching over 8 bases. Germline V CDR1 and CDR2: SGDLS, YYNGEE. CDR3 length: 17 amino acids. V shed 1 base, J shed 4 bases, and the junction held 12 bases outside the gene matches. CDR3 sequence (DNA): TGTGCCAGCAGCGTATTCCCCGACACGGGGGGGGGAGAGACCCAGTACTTC. Translating it yields CASSVFPDTGGGETQYF. The whole variable domain, filled in from reference TRBV9 and TRBJ2-5, reads DSGVTQTPKHLITATGQRVTLRCSPRSGDLSVYWYQQSLDQGLQFLIQYYNGEERAKGNILERFSAQQFPDLHSELNLSSLELGDSALYFCASSVFPDTGGGETQYFGPGTRLLVL.

The chain joins TRBV28 to TRBJ1-2; 7 bases line up with TRBD1. After removal of 1 base from V and 4 bases from J, the junction contained 3 bases not matched to a gene. This CDR3 is 14 amino acids long. Germline values: CDR1 MDHEN, CDR2 SYDVKM. CDR3 protein: CASSLFRGVYGYTF. The CDR3 nucleotides are TGTGCCAGCAGTTTATTCAGGGGGGTCTATGGCTACACCTTC.

This chain joins TRBV5-3 and TRBJ1-2; D is ambiguous. TRBV5-3 has ORF status, its function being uncertain. The CDR3 spans 14 residues. V lost 3 bases and J 0 bases, leaving 9 bases between the germline ends. CDR3 in amino acids: CARSCVESNYGYTF. As DNA, the CDR3 is TGTGCCAGAAGCTGCGTGGAGTCTAACTATGGCTACACCTTC.

This clone was observed a single time. This chain joins TRBV23-1 and TRBJ1-3; 9 bases are a match to TRBD1. TRBV23-1 is an ORF, and what it does is uncertain. CDR3 length equals 14 residues. V lost 2 bases, J lost 8 bases, and 4 bases stayed unmatched. CDR3 in DNA: TGCGCCAGCAGTCAAGGGACAGGGCCGGACACCATATATTTT. Residues: CASSQGTGPDTIYF.

CDR3 coding DNA: TGCAGCGTCGACCTCCGGGACAGTTACAATGAGCAGTTCTTC. This encodes CSVDLRDSYNEQFF. The rearrangement links TRBV29-1 to TRBJ2-1, with 7 bases lining up with TRBD1. The CDR3 runs to 14 residues. Germline V CDR1 and CDR2: SQVTM, ANQGSEA. J was trimmed by 4 bases and V by 6 bases; bases with no gene match: 9.

The chain combines TRBV30 with TRBJ2-3, with D possibly TRBD2 on 6 matching bases. The germline V gene encodes CDR1 GTSNPN and CDR2 SVGIG (reference sequence). Trimming shortened V by 6 bases and J by 0 bases, and 10 bases separated the two germline ends. The CDR3 length is 13 residues. The DNA for the CDR3 is TGTGCCTGTTCCAGCGGGAGCACAGATACGCAGTATTTT. This sequence encodes CACSSGSTDTQYF.